This entry lists 6 T cell receptor beta chains sequenced from one sample in a study of blood T cell repertoires in COVID-19. Profiled with immunoSEQ multiplex PCR; TCRdb holds only in-frame clones, not every one. The sample has 150,000 or so clones, more than 75% seen once; the top ten hold roughly 5.1%. Input material: peripheral blood. The receptors were gathered from a woman in her 70s with COVID-19, enrolled during active disease.

The CDR3 spells CASSESRLEEQFF. CDR3 sequence (DNA): TGTGCCAGCAGTGAGTCCAGGCTTGAAGAGCAGTTCTTC. The V call is TRBV2, the J call TRBJ2-1; D is undetermined. CDR3 size: 13 residues. Trimming cost V 3 bases and J 10 bases, with 13 bases left between them. The germline V gene encodes CDR1 SNHLY and CDR2 FYNNEI.

V gene TRBV5-6 combines with J gene TRBJ1-2, with 8 bases identical to TRBD1. The junction had 5 bases not matched to a gene; V was cut back by 7 bases and J by 0 bases. CDR1 is SGHDT and CDR2 is YYEEEE in the germline V gene. The CDR3 sequence is 14 residues long. The CDR3 is CASLRTGTNYGYTF. The CDR3 DNA follows: TGTGCCAGCTTACGGACAGGGACTAACTATGGCTACACCTTC.

CDR3 in amino acids: CASSFGQGVYGYTF. The CDR3 region has the DNA TGTGCCAGCAGCTTCGGGCAGGGGGTCTATGGCTACACCTTC. The chain links TRBV7-2 to TRBJ1-2, with TRBD1 matching over 7 bases. The trim removed 3 bases at V and 4 bases at J, leaving 5 bases unmatched. The CDR3 totals 14 residues. The germline CDR1 and CDR2 sequences are SGHTA and FQGNSA.

This chain links TRBV27 with TRBJ2-1, with 7 bases fitting TRBD2. Germline V gene data show CDR1 as MNHEY and CDR2 as SMNVEV (reference sequence). With 6 bases clipped from V and 2 bases from J, the junction kept 10 bases outside the gene matches. CDR3 size: 16 residues. The CDR3 reads CASSPWGSGAYNEQFF. The CDR3 coding sequence is TGTGCCAGCAGCCCCTGGGGGAGCGGGGCCTACAATGAGCAGTTCTTC.

The V gene is TRBV7-6, the J gene TRBJ2-7, with TRBD2 identical over 9 bases. Trimming cost V 1 base and J 5 bases; bases outside gene matches: 12. This CDR3 comprises 17 residues. Germline values: CDR1 SGHVS, CDR2 FNYEAQ. This CDR3 is CASSLGGLLAGVDEQYF. For the CDR3, the DNA is TGTGCCAGCAGCTTAGGGGGTCTGTTAGCGGGGGTCGACGAGCAGTACTTC. The full variable domain, in which reference TRBV7-6 and TRBJ2-7 provide the parts outside the CDR3, is GAGVSQSPRYKVTKRGQDVALRCDPISGHVSLYWYRQALGQGPEFLTYFNYEAQQDKSGLPNDRFSAERPEGSISTLTIQRTEQRDSAMYRCASSLGGLLAGVDEQYFGPGTRLTVT.

This clone was recorded a few times. The rearrangement links TRBV5-6 to TRBJ1-2; D might be TRBD1 (5 bases). Germline CDR1 and CDR2: SGHDT and YYEEEE. Trimming cost V 2 bases and J 4 bases, with 15 bases left between them. This CDR3 is 15 amino acids long. CDR3 in amino acids: CASSFGGNGAYGYTF. CDR3 bases: TGTGCCAGCAGCTTTGGTGGGAATGGGGCCTATGGCTACACCTTC. Supplemented by reference TRBV5-6 and TRBJ1-2, the full variable domain reads DAGVTQSPTHLIKTRGQQVTLRCSPKSGHDTVSWYQQALGQGPQFIFQYYEEEERQRGNFPDRFSGHQFPNYSSELNVNALLLGDSALYLCASSFGGNGAYGYTFGSGTRLTVV.